The text below deals with one T cell receptor (beta chain). Its antigen is not identified. The CDR3 consists of 14 residues. Germline trimming cut 8 bases from V and 2 bases from J; bases unmatched to any gene: 6. CDR1 is MNHNS, CDR2 SASEGT, per germline. This sample stems from a study of shared clonotypes between healthy human individuals. Profiled with immunoSEQ multiplex PCR; TCRdb holds only in-frame clones, not every one. The table lists approximately 2.4 million clones, around 95% of them singletons. The study's findings and limits: Sample collection involved blood only; tissue repertoires are likely different. Naive CD4 clonotypes overlapped across several donors at approximately 5%.

Sample: naive CD4+ T cells sorted from blood. Subset: CD45RA+ positively selected. The chain links TRBV6-1 to TRBJ1-3; 7 bases are shared with TRBD1. This receptor was obtained from a man aged 18 to 29 in good health. The CDR3 protein is CASFNTGAGNTIYF. The CDR3 DNA sequence: TGTGCCAGCTTTAATACAGGGGCTGGAAACACCATATATTTT.